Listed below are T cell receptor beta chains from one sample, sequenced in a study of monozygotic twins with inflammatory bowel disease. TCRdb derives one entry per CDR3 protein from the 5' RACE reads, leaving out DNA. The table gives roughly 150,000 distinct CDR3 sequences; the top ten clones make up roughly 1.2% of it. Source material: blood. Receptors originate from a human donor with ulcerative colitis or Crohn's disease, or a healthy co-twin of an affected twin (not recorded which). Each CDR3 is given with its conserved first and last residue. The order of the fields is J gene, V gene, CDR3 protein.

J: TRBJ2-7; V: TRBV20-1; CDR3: CSSTAAGTSYEQYF
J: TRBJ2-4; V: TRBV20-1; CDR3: CSATGVNIQYF
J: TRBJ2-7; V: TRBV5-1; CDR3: CASSLASGGGEQYF
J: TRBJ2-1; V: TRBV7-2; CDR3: CASNWGTSARNEQFF
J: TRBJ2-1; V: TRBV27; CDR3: CASSRDFGALSSYNEQFF
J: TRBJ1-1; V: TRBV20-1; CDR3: CSARDPQGAGTEAFF
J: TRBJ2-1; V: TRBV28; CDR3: CASSPQRLGGDEQFF
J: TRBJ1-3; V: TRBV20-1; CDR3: CSATTGGSGNTIYF
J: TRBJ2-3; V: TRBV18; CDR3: CASSPRISGLSSTDTQYF
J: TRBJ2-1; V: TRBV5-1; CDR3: CASSPGGPLYNEQFF
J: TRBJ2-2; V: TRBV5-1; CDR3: CASSMTWTSGGTGELFF
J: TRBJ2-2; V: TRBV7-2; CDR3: CASSSTGGTTGELFF
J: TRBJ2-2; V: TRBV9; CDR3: CASSVAPGSGSGELFF
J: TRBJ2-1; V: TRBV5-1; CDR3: CASSLVRGDNEQFF
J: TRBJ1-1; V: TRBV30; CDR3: CAWDRARDTEAFF
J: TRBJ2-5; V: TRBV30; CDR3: CAWSVGSAGGKTQYF
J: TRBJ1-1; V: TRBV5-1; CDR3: CASSLGWWGQGYTEAFF
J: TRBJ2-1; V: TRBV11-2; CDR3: CASSLALEQFF
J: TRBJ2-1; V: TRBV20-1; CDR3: CSARDLAKGFNEQFF
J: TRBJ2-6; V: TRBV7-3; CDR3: CASSFSGQSGANVLTF
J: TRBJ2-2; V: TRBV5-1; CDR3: CASSFFSGRGITGELFF
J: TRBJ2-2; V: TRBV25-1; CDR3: CASSESTGAGKLFF
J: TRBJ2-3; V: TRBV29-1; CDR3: CSVEGVGLTTFTDTQYF
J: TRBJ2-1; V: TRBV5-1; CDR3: CASSTLAGGRYEQFF
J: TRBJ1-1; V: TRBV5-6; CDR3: CASSPYGTLRAEAFF
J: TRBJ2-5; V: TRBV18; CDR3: CASSPTGAAETQYF
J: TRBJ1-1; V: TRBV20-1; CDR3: CSELQGLNTEAFF
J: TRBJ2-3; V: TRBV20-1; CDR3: CSARDFRSGTDTQYF
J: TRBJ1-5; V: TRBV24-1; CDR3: CATMPQGLSNQPQHF
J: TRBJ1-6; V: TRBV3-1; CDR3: CASSQATGSAPLHF
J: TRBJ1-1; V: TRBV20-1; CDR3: CSAFTGRDTEAFF
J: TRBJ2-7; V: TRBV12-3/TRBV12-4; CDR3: CASSPPGTGRGEQYF
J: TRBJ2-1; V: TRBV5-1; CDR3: CASSLPPGWGNEQFF
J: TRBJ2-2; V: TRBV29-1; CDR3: CSVDRQGSGELFF
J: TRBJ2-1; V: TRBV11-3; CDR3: CASSSGDSHGNEQFF
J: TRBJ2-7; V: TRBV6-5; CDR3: CASSSLPSSYEQYF
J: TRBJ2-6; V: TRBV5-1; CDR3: CASSLRAGRSSGANVLTF
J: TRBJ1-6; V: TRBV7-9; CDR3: CASSLGAGQGHSPLHF
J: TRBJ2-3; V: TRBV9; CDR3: CASSVGLAGVTDTQYF
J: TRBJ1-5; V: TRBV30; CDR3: CAWSELVLSNQPQHF
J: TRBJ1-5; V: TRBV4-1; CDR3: CASSQEARNQPQHF
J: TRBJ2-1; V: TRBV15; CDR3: CATSRSLENEQFF
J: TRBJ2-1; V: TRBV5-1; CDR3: CASSQKNGSYNEQFF
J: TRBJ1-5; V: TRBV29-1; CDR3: CSAGGSLDQPQHF
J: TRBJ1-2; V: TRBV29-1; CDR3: CSVEDPAGGGYTF
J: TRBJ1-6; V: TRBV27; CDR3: CASRSDRTYNSPLHF